Included here is one TCR beta chain sequence, with context. Mismatch with germline at one junction end may stem from a read error. Other DNA sequences within the sample encode an identical CDR3. This specimen comes from a study of blood T cell repertoires in COVID-19. The length of the CDR3 is 11 residues. CDR1 is MDHEN, CDR2 SYDVKM, per germline. TCRdb keeps only in-frame clones here, not all; method: immunoSEQ multiplex PCR. The sample carries about 110,000 clones, around 76% recorded once. V usage is TRBV28 and J usage is TRBJ1-1; 9 nucleotides line up with TRBD1. The sample taken for sequencing was peripheral blood. The sequence derives from a woman aged 80 or over with acute or convalescent COVID-19. The DNA for the CDR3 is TGCGCCAGCCTGCGGGACAGGGTTGCTTTCTTT. Translated: CASLRDRVAFF.